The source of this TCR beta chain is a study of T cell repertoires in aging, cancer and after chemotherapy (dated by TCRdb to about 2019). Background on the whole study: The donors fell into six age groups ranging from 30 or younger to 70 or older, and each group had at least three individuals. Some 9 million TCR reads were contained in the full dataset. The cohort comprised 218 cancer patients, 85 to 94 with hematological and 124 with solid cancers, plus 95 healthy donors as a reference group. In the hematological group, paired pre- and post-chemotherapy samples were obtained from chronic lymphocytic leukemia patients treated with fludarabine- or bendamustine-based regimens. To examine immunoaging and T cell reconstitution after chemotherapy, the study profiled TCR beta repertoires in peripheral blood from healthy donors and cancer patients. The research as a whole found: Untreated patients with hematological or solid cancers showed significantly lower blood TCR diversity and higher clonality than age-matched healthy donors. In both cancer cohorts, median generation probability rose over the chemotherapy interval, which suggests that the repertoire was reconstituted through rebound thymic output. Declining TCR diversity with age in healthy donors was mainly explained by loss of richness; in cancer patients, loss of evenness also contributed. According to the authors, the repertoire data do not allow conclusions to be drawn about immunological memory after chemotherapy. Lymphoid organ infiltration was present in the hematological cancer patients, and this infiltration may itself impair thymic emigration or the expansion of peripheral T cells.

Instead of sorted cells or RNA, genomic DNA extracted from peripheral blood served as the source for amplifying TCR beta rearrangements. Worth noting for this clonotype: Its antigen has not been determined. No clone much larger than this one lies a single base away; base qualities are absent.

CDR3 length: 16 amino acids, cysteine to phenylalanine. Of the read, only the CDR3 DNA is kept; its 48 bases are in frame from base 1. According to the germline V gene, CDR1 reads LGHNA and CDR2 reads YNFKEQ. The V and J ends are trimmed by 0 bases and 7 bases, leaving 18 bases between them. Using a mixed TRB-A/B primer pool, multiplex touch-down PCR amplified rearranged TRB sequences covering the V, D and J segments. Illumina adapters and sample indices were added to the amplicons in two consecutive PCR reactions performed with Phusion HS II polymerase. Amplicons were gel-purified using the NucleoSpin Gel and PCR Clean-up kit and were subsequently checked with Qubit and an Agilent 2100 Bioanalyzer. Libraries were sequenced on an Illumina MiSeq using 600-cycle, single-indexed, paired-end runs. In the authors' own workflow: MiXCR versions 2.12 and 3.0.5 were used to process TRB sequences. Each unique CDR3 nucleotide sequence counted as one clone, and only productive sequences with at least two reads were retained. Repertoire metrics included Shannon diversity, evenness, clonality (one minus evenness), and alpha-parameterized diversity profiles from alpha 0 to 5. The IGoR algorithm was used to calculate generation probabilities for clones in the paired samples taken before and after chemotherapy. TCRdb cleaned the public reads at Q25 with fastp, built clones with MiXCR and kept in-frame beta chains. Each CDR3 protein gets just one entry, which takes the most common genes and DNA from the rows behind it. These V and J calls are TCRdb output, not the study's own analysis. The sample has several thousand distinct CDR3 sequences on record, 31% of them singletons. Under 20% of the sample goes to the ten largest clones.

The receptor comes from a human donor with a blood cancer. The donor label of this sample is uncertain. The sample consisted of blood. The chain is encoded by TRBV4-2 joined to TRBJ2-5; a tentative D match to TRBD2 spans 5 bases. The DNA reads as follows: TGTGCCAGCAGCCAAGAATCGTCGACCGGGGATGGGACCCAGTACTTC. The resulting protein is CASSQESSTGDGTQYF.